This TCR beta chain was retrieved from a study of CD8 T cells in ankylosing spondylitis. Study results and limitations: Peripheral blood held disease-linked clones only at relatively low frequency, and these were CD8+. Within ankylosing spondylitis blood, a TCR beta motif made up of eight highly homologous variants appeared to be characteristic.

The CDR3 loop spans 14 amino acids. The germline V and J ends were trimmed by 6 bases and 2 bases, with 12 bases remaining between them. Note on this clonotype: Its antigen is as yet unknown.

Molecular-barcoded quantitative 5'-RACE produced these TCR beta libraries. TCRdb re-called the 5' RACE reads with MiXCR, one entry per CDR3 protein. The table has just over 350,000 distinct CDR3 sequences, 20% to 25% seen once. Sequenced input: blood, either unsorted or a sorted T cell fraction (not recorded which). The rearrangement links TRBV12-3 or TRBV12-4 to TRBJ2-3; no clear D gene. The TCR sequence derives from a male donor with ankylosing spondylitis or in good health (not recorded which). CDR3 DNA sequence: TGTGCCAGCAGGGCCGGGCGACCCACAGATACGCAGTATTTT. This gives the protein CASRAGRPTDTQYF.